These 2 T cell receptor beta chains were sequenced from one sample in a study of blood T cell repertoires in COVID-19. The repertoire was sequenced with immunoSEQ multiplex PCR; TCRdb's copy has only in-frame clones and lacks some. Counted here are 100,000 to 150,000 clones, 80% to 95% occurring once; the ten biggest clones make up roughly 2%. Material: peripheral blood. The receptors were sampled from a man aged 45 to 65 with COVID-19, enrolled during active disease.

The chain recombines TRBV5-4 with TRBJ1-4; 8 bases match TRBD1. CDR3 length: 14 amino acids. The germline V gene encodes CDR1 SGHNT and CDR2 YYREEE (reference sequence). V trimming: 4 bases; J trimming: 8 bases; junction bases outside the gene matches: 7. CDR3 nucleotides: TGTGCCAGCAGCCTTGGACAGGGCCAGGAAAAACTGTTTTTT. Amino acids: CASSLGQGQEKLFF.

The chain recombines TRBV5-1 with TRBJ1-3; 10 bases are shared with TRBD1. Looked up from germline, CDR1 is SGHRS and CDR2 is YFSETQ. The CDR3 contains 19 residues. Trimming cost V 4 bases and J 1 base; bases outside gene matches: 14. The CDR3, as DNA: TGCGCCAGCAGCCATGTCCCGGGACAGGGGTCGCGGTCTGGAAACACCATATATTTT. This sequence encodes CASSHVPGQGSRSGNTIYF.